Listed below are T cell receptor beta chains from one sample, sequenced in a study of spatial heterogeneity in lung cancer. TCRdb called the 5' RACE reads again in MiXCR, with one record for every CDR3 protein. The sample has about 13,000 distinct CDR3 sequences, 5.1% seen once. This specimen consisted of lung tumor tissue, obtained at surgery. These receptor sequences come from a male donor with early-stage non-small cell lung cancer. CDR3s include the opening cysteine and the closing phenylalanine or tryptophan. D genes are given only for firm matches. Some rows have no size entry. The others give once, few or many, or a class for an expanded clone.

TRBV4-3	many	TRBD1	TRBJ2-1	CASSQDLGTGPYNEQFF	TGCGCCAGCAGCCAAGATCTTGGGACAGGGCCCTACAATGAGCAGTTCTTC
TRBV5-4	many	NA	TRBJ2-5	CASSLDPGETQYF	TGTGCCAGCAGCTTGGACCCCGGGGAGACCCAGTACTTC
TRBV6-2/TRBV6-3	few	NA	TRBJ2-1	CASSYSPLQGLLDHNEQFF	TGTGCCAGCAGTTATAGCCCGCTACAGGGCCTTTTGGATCACAATGAGCAGTTCTTC
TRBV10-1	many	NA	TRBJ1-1	CASSEGTNTEAFF	TGCGCCAGCAGTGAGGGCACCAACACTGAAGCTTTCTTT
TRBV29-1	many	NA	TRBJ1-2	CSAREGYTF	TGCAGCGCCCGAGAGGGCTACACCTTC
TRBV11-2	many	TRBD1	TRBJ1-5	CASSDRGNQPQHF	TGTGCCAGCAGCGACAGGGGCAATCAGCCCCAGCATTTT
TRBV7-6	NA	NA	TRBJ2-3	CASSLVEDTQYF	TGTGCCAGCAGCTTAGTGGAAGATACGCAGTATTTT
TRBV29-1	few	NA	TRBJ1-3	CSVEVAGSGNTIYF	TGCAGCGTTGAAGTGGCTGGCTCTGGAAACACCATATATTTT
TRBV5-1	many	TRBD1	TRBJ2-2	CASSPDREDGELFF	TGCGCCAGCAGTCCGGACAGGGAGGACGGGGAGCTGTTTTTT
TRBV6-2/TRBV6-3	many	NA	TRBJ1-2	CASSRAVNYGYTF	TGTGCCAGCAGTCGGGCCGTCAACTATGGCTACACCTTC
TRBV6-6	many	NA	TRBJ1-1	CASSYRGGTEAFF	TGTGCCAGCAGTTACAGAGGGGGCACTGAAGCTTTCTTT
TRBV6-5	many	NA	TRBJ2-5	CASRPPHRGGTQYF	TGTGCCAGCAGGCCCCCCCACAGGGGAGGGACCCAGTACTTC
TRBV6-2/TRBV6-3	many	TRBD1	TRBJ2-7	CASKSLDRDHEQYF	TGTGCCAGCAAATCCTTGGACAGGGACCACGAGCAGTACTTC
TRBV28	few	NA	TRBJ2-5	CASSRPGFWTQYF	TGTGCCAGCAGTCGCCCGGGTTTCTGGACCCAGTACTTC
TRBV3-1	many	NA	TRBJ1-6	CASRDGQLSSYNSPLHF	TGTGCCAGCAGAGACGGACAGTTGAGCTCCTATAATTCACCCCTCCACTTT
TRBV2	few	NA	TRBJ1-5	CASFDSPSNQPQHF	TGTGCCAGCTTTGACAGCCCTAGCAATCAGCCCCAGCATTTT
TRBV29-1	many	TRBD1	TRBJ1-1	CSARTGRNTEAFF	TGCAGCGCTAGGACAGGGAGGAACACTGAAGCTTTCTTT
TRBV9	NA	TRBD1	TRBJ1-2	CASSARDRWNYGYTF	TGTGCCAGCAGCGCGAGGGACAGGTGGAACTATGGCTACACCTTC
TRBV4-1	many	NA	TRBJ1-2	CASSHLNYGYTF	TGCGCCAGCAGCCACCTTAACTATGGCTACACCTTC
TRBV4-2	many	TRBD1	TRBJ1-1	CASSLQGAKNTEAFF	TGTGCCAGCAGCCTCCAGGGGGCGAAGAACACTGAAGCTTTCTTT
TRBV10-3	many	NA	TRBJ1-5	CAISAGSNQPQHF	TGTGCCATCAGCGCCGGGAGCAATCAGCCCCAGCATTTT
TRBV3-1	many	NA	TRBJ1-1	CASSPQSNTEAFF	TGTGCCAGCAGCCCTCAGTCGAACACTGAAGCTTTCTTT
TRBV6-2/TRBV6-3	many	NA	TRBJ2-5	CASSYSSDRETQYF	TGTGCCAGCAGTTACTCGAGTGACCGAGAGACCCAGTACTTC
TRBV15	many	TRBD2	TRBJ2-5	CATSRELAGGRQETQYF	TGTGCCACCAGCAGAGAACTAGCGGGGGGCCGACAAGAGACCCAGTACTTC
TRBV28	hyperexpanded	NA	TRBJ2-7	CASSLPSYYEQYF	TGTGCCAGCAGTTTACCCAGTTACTACGAGCAGTACTTC
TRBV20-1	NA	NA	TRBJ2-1	CSARDPPWHEQFF	TGCAGTGCTAGAGATCCCCCTTGGCATGAGCAGTTCTTC
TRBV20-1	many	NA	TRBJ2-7	CSASSTGAGYEQYF	TGCAGTGCTAGTTCGACCGGCGCGGGCTACGAGCAGTACTTC
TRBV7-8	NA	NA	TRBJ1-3	CASSIGRGGNTIYF	TGTGCCAGCAGTATCGGCAGGGGCGGAAACACCATATATTTT
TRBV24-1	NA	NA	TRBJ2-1	CATSGTVPGTYEQFF	TGTGCCACCAGTGGTACTGTCCCCGGGACTTATGAGCAGTTCTTC
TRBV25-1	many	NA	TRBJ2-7	CASSHPYGDEQYF	TGTGCCAGCAGTCACCCTTACGGGGACGAGCAGTACTTC
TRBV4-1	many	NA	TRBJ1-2	CASSVGGDYGYTF	TGCGCCAGCAGCGTAGGGGGAGACTATGGCTACACCTTC
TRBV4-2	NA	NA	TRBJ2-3	CASSQDSRDTQYF	TGTGCCAGCAGCCAAGATTCTCGGGATACGCAGTATTTT
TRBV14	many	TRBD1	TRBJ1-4	CASSPPPGTGYEKLFF	TGTGCCAGCAGCCCGCCCCCCGGGACAGGGTATGAAAAACTGTTTTTT
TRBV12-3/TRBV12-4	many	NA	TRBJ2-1	CASSWGGARDEQFF	TGTGCCAGCAGTTGGGGGGGCGCGAGGGATGAGCAGTTCTTC
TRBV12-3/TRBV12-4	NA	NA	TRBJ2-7	CASSFRSGTYEQYF	TGTGCCAGCAGTTTTAGGAGCGGAACCTACGAGCAGTACTTC
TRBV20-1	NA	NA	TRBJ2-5	CSARARNQETQYF	TGCAGTGCTAGAGCCAGGAACCAAGAGACCCAGTACTTC
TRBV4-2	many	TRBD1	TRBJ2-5	CASSQSPTGQETQYF	TGTGCCAGCAGCCAATCCCCGACAGGGCAAGAGACCCAGTACTTC
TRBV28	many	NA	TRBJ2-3	CASGFSAQYF	TGTGCCAGCGGGTTTAGTGCGCAGTATTTT
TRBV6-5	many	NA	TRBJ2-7	CASSRLGPGEQYF	TGTGCCAGCAGTCGACTGGGGCCCGGGGAGCAGTACTTC
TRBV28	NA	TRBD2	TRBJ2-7	CASSFLGGSYEQYF	TGTGCCAGCAGTTTCTTGGGGGGGTCCTACGAGCAGTACTTC
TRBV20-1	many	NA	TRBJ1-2	CSASPLGGADGYTF	TGCAGTGCTAGCCCACTAGGGGGGGCGGATGGCTACACCTTC
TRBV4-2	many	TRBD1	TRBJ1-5	CASSQGQGSNQPQHF	TGTGCCAGCAGCCAAGGACAGGGAAGCAATCAGCCCCAGCATTTT
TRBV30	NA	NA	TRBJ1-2	CAWSVLGANYGYTF	TGTGCCTGGAGTGTGCTGGGGGCTAACTATGGCTACACCTTC
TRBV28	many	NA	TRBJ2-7	CASSNGPSVGYEQYF	TGTGCCAGCAGTAACGGGCCCAGCGTAGGATACGAGCAGTACTTC
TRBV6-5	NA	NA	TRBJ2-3	CASSYSRGSGSSDTQYF	TGTGCCAGCAGTTACTCGAGGGGGTCAGGGAGCTCAGATACGCAGTATTTT
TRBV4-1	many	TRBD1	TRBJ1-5	CASSQDAGQGNQPQHF	TGCGCCAGCAGCCAAGATGCGGGACAGGGAAATCAGCCCCAGCATTTT
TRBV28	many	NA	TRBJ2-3	CASSLFQGLTDTQYF	TGTGCCAGCAGTTTATTTCAGGGCCTCACAGATACGCAGTATTTT
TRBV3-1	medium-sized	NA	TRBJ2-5	CASSQDPGRKETQYF	TGTGCCAGCAGCCAAGATCCCGGGCGGAAGGAGACCCAGTACTTC
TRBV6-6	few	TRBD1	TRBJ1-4	CASRRQGSEKLFF	TGTGCCAGCAGAAGACAGGGGTCAGAAAAACTGTTTTTT
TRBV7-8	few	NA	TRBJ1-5	CASSLRERSNQPQHF	TGTGCCAGCAGCTTACGGGAAAGAAGCAATCAGCCCCAGCATTTT
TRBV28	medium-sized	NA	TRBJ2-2	CASSSKGESGELFF	TGTGCCAGCAGTTCAAAGGGGGAGTCCGGGGAGCTGTTTTTT
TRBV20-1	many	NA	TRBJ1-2	CSARFGTGGYTF	TGCAGTGCTAGATTTGGGACCGGTGGCTACACCTTC
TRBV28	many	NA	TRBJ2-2	CASSLGVGVGELFF	TGTGCCAGCAGTTTAGGCGTCGGCGTTGGGGAGCTGTTTTTT
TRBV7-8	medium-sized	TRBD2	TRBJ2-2	CASSLAAGGANTGELFF	TGTGCCAGCAGCTTGGCTGCGGGGGGGGCGAACACCGGGGAGCTGTTTTTT
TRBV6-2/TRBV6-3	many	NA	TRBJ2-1	CASSYPVPAYNEQFF	TGTGCCAGCAGTTACCCGGTCCCAGCCTACAATGAGCAGTTCTTC
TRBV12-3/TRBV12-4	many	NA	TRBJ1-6	CASNTRPGNSPLHF	TGTGCCAGCAATACTAGGCCTGGGAATTCACCCCTCCACTTT
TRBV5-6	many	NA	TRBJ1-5	CASSVGVAGPQHF	TGTGCCAGCAGCGTGGGAGTTGCGGGGCCCCAGCATTTT
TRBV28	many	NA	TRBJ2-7	CASSAPGAPYEQYF	TGTGCCAGCAGTGCTCCGGGAGCTCCCTACGAGCAGTACTTC
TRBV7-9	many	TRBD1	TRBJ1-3	CASSYRPRGASGNTIYF	TGTGCCAGCAGCTATCGACCCAGGGGGGCCTCTGGAAACACCATATATTTT